The rows below give T cell receptor beta chains drawn from one sample of a study of shared clonotypes between healthy human individuals. Produced via immunoSEQ multiplex PCR; TCRdb's table is partial and in-frame only. The sample lists 1.6 million or so clones; roughly 95% were seen once. The sequencing input was naive CD4+ T cells sorted from blood. These receptors originate from a man aged 25 to 40 in good health. CDR3s include the opening cysteine and the closing phenylalanine or tryptophan. Fields, in order: clone size, V gene, J gene, D gene, CDR3 protein, CDR3 DNA. The D gene is left open where the match is weak. A row's size may be missing; if present it is once, few, many or a size class.

.	TRBV14	TRBJ2-2	TRBD1	CASSQPPGQGNPNTGELFF	TGTGCCAGCAGCCAACCGCCGGGACAGGGAAATCCGAACACCGGGGAGCTGTTTTTT
.	TRBV11-2	TRBJ2-7	.	CASSLGWSSSYEQYF	TGTGCCAGCAGCTTAGGTTGGAGTAGCTCCTACGAGCAGTACTTC
.	TRBV27	TRBJ2-3	.	CASSLILGTADTQYF	TGTGCCAGCAGTTTAATTCTAGGGACGGCAGATACGCAGTATTTT
.	TRBV5-6	TRBJ2-1	TRBD2	CASSLDGLAGVDEQFF	TGTGCCAGCAGCTTGGATGGACTAGCGGGAGTTGACGAGCAGTTCTTC
.	TRBV6-1	TRBJ2-1	.	CASSELGLGNEQFF	TGTGCCAGCAGTGAACTAGGGTTGGGCAATGAGCAGTTCTTC
.	TRBV7-8	TRBJ2-3	.	CASSLRSGPDTQYF	TGTGCCAGCAGCTTACGGTCTGGGCCAGATACGCAGTATTTT
.	TRBV5-8	TRBJ2-5	.	CASSDSGETQYF	TGTGCCAGCAGCGACTCTGGGGAGACCCAGTACTTC
.	TRBV18	TRBJ2-2	TRBD2	CASSLSLTSEDTGELFF	TGTGCCAGCTCACTTTCGCTAACTAGCGAAGACACCGGGGAGCTGTTTTTT
.	TRBV11-2	TRBJ2-7	TRBD2	CASSLGSSGKFYEQYF	TGTGCCAGCAGCTTAGGATCCAGCGGGAAGTTCTACGAGCAGTACTTC
.	TRBV5-5	TRBJ2-7	.	CASSLVPGDYEQYF	TGTGCCAGCAGCTTGGTCCCAGGGGACTACGAGCAGTACTTC
.	TRBV5-4	TRBJ1-1	.	CASSLEQLNTEAFF	TGTGCCAGCAGCTTGGAACAATTGAACACTGAAGCTTTCTTT
.	TRBV7-2	TRBJ2-7	.	CASNSVGAYEQYF	TGTGCCAGCAATTCCGTGGGCGCCTACGAGCAGTACTTC
once	TRBV7-9	TRBJ1-5	TRBD1	CASSADRVLPQHF	TGTGCCAGCAGCGCAGACAGGGTCTTGCCCCAGCATTTT
.	TRBV7-9	TRBJ2-5	TRBD1	CASSFGTGREETQYF	TGTGCCAGCAGCTTCGGGACAGGGCGAGAAGAGACCCAGTACTTC
.	TRBV10-3	TRBJ1-1	.	CAISAGTMNTEAFF	TGTGCCATCAGTGCCGGTACTATGAACACTGAAGCTTTCTTT
.	TRBV28	TRBJ2-7	.	CASSFQGPYEQYF	TGTGCCAGCAGTTTTCAGGGTCCCTACGAGCAGTACTTC
.	TRBV18	TRBJ2-5	.	CASSPRQGETQYF	TGTGCCAGCTCACCGAGGCAGGGCGAGACCCAGTACTTC
.	TRBV21-1	TRBJ2-2	.	CASSRADRGRTGELFF	TGTGCCAGCAGCAGAGCCGACAGGGGGCGAACCGGGGAGCTGTTTTTT
once	TRBV9	TRBJ1-4	.	CASSVAGGGIREKLFF	TGTGCCAGCAGCGTAGCTGGCGGGGGGATCCGAGAAAAACTGTTTTTT
.	TRBV5-1	TRBJ2-7	.	CASSWDFSYEQYF	TGCGCCAGCAGCTGGGACTTTTCCTACGAGCAGTACTTC
.	TRBV7-2	TRBJ2-1	.	CASTRVYNEQFF	TGTGCCAGCACCAGGGTCTACAATGAGCAGTTCTTC
.	TRBV7-9	TRBJ1-5	.	CASSQGGPQPQHF	TGTGCCAGCAGCCAAGGGGGGCCTCAGCCCCAGCATTTT
.	TRBV7-9	TRBJ2-7	.	CASSLRAEPIYEQYF	TGTGCCAGCAGCTTAAGAGCGGAACCCATCTACGAGCAGTACTTC
.	TRBV30	TRBJ2-7	.	CAWSPGHPYEQYF	TGTGCCTGGAGCCCGGGGCACCCCTACGAGCAGTACTTC
.	TRBV28	TRBJ1-2	.	CASSKPNYGYTF	TGTGCCAGCAGTAAACCTAACTATGGCTACACCTTC
.	TRBV29-1	TRBJ1-1	.	CSVDNRAPNTEAFF	TGCAGCGTTGATAACAGGGCCCCGAACACTGAAGCTTTCTTT
.	TRBV6-1	TRBJ2-7	.	CASSLQDGYEQYF	TGTGCCAGCAGTCTCCAGGACGGCTACGAGCAGTACTTC
.	TRBV7-9	TRBJ1-1	.	CASSLLAGRNTEAFF	TGTGCCAGCAGCTTATTGGCAGGGAGGAACACTGAAGCTTTCTTT
.	TRBV2	TRBJ2-3	TRBD1	CASSADRGADTQYF	TGTGCCAGCAGTGCGGACAGGGGGGCAGATACGCAGTATTTT
.	TRBV5-1	TRBJ1-1	.	CASSVQGGVIVGTEAFF	TGCGCCAGCAGCGTACAGGGAGGGGTTATCGTGGGCACTGAAGCTTTCTTT
.	TRBV7-9	TRBJ2-1	TRBD1	CASTPRTGHNNEQFF	TGTGCCAGCACCCCCCGGACAGGGCATAACAATGAGCAGTTCTTC
.	TRBV10-3	TRBJ2-3	.	CAISPGKSTDTQYF	TGTGCCATCAGCCCGGGAAAAAGCACAGATACGCAGTATTTT
.	TRBV19	TRBJ1-5	.	CASSIQGGIQPQHF	TGTGCCAGTAGTATTCAAGGGGGTATTCAGCCCCAGCATTTT
.	TRBV28	TRBJ1-1	TRBD1	CASSVRGETEAFF	TGTGCCAGCAGTGTCAGGGGGGAAACTGAAGCTTTCTTT
.	TRBV28	TRBJ1-2	.	CASRMGRRPNYGYTF	TGTGCCAGCAGGATGGGCAGGCGCCCCAACTATGGCTACACCTTC
.	TRBV5-8	TRBJ1-5	.	CASSFRGDQPQHF	TGTGCCAGCAGCTTTCGAGGGGATCAGCCCCAGCATTTT
.	TRBV19	TRBJ2-1	.	CASQGASSYNEQFF	TGTGCCAGCCAGGGAGCATCCTCCTACAATGAGCAGTTCTTC
.	TRBV5-1	TRBJ2-1	.	CASSVAGQTINEQFF	TGCGCCAGCAGCGTGGCAGGGCAAACTATTAATGAGCAGTTCTTC